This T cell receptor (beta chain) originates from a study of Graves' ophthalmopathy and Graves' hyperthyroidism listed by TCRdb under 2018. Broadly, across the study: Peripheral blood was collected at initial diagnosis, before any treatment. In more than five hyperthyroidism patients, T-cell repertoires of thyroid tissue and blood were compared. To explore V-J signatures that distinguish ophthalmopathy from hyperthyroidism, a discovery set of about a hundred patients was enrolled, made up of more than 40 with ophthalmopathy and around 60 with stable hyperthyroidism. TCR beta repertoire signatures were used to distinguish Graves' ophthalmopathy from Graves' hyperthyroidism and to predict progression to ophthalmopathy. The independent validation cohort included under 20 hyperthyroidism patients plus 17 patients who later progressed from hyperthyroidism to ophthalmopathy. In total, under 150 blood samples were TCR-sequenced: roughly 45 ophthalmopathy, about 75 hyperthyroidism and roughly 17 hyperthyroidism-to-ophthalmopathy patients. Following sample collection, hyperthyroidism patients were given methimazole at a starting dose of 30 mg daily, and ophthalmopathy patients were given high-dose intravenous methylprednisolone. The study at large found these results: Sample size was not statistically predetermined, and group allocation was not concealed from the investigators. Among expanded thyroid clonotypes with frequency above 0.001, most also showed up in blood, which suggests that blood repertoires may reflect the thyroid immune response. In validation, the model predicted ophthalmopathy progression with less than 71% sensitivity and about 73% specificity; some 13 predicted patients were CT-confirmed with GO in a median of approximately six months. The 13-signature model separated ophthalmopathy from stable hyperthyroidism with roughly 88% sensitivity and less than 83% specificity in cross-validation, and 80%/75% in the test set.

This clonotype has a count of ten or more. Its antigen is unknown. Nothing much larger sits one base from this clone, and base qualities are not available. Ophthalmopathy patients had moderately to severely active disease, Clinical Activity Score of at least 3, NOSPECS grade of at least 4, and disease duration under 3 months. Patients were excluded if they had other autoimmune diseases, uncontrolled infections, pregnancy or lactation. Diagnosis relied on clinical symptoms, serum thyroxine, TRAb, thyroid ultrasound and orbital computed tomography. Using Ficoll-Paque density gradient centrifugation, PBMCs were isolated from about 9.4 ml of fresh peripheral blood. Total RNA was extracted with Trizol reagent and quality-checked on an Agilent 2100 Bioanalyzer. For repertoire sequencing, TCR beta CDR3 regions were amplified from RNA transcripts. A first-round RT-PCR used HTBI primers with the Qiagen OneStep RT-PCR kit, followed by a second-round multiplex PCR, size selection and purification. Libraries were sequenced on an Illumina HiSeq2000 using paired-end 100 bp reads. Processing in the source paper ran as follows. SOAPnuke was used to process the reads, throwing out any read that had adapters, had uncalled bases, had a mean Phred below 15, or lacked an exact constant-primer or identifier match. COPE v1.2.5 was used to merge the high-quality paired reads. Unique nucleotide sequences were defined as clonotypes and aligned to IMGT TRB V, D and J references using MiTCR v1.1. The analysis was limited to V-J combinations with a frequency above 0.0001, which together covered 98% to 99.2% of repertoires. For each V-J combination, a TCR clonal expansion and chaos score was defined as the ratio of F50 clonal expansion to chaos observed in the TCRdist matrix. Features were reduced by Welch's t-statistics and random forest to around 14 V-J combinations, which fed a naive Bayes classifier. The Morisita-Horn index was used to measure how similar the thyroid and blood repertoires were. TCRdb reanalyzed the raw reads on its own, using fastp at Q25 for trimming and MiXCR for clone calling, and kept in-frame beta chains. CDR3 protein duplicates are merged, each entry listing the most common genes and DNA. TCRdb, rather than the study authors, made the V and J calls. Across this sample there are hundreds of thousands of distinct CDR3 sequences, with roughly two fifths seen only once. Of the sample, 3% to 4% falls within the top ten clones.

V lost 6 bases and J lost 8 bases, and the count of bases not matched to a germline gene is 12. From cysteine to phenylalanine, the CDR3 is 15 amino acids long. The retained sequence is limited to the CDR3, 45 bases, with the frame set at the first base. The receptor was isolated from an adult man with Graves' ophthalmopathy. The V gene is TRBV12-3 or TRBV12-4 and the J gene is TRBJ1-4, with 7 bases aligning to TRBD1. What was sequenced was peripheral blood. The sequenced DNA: TGTGCCAGCAGACCAGACAGGGCCCTGGGGGAAAAACTGTTTTTT. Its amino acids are CASRPDRALGEKLFF.